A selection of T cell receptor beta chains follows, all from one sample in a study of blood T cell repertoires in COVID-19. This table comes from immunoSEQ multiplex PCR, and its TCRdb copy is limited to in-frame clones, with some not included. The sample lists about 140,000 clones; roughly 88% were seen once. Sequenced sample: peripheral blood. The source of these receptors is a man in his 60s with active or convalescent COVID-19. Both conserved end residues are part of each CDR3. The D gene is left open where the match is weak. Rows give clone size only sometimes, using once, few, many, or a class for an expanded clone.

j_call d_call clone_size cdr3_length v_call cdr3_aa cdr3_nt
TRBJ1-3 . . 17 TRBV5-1 CASSLAGGADSGNTIYF TGCGCCAGCAGCTTGGCGGGTGGGGCAGACTCTGGAAACACCATATATTTT
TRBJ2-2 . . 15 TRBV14 CASSQDYQMTGELFF TGTGCCAGCAGCCAAGATTATCAGATGACCGGGGAGCTGTTTTTT
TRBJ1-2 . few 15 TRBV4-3 CASSREQGPTSGYTF TGCGCCAGCAGCCGAGAACAGGGACCTACTAGTGGCTACACCTTC
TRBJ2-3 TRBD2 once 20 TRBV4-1 CASSRLGLAGDMGSTDTQYF TGCGCCAGCAGCCGTCTAGGGCTAGCGGGGGACATGGGAAGCACAGATACGCAGTATTTT
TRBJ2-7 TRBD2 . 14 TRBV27 CASSRAGGGYEQYF TGTGCCAGCAGTCGGGCGGGGGGCGGTTACGAGCAGTACTTC
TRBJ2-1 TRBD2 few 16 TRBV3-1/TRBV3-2 CASSQVGTRLNNEQFF TGTGCCAGCAGCCAAGTCGGGACTAGGCTCAACAATGAGCAGTTCTTC
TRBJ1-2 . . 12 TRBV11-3 CASSLAGYGYTF TGTGCCAGCAGCTTAGCCGGCTATGGCTACACCTTC
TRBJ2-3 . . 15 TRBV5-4 CASSFLANPTDTQYF TGTGCCAGCAGCTTCCTAGCGAATCCCACAGATACGCAGTATTTT
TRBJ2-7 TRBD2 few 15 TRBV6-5 CASSYFGGGNYEQYF TGTGCCAGCAGTTACTTCGGGGGGGGAAACTACGAGCAGTACTTC
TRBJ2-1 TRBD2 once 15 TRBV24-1 CATSDSPSGYNEQFF TGTGCCACCAGTGACTCTCCTAGCGGATACAATGAGCAGTTCTTC
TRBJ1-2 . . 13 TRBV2 CASSQEDIGGYTF TGTGCCAGCAGTCAAGAGGACATTGGGGGCTACACCTTC
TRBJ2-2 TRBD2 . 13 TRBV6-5 CASRRDYGGELFF TGTGCCAGCCGCCGGGACTACGGGGGGGAGCTGTTTTTT
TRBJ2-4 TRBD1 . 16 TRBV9 CASSPAGGPAKNIQYF TGTGCCAGCAGCCCCGCAGGGGGCCCCGCCAAAAACATTCAGTACTTC
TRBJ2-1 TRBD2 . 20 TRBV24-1 CATSDPRGTSGRGGHNEQFF TGTGCCACCAGTGATCCCCGGGGGACTAGCGGGAGGGGTGGGCACAATGAGCAGTTCTTC
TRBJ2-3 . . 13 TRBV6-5 CASISPGYGTQYF TGTGCCAGCATATCCCCAGGGTATGGTACGCAGTATTTT
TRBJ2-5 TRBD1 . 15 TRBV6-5 CASNSLGQGQETQYF TGTGCCAGCAACTCACTCGGACAGGGGCAAGAGACCCAGTACTTC
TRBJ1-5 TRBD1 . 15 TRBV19 CATKDRGLYDQPQHF TGTGCCACAAAGGACAGGGGTTTGTACGATCAGCCCCAGCATTTT
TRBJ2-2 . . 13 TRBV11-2 CASSRTNTGELFF TGTGCCAGCAGCCGTACGAACACCGGGGAGCTGTTTTTT
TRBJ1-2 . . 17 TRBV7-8 CASSRGAGMVGENGYTF TGTGCCAGCAGCCGAGGTGCAGGGATGGTTGGTGAGAATGGCTACACCTTC
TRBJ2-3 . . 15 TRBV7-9 CASSLSSRGTDTQYF TGTGCCAGCAGCTTATCCTCCAGGGGCACAGATACGCAGTATTTT
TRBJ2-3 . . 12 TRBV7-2 CASSFGTDTQYF TGTGCCAGCAGCTTCGGTACAGATACGCAGTATTTT
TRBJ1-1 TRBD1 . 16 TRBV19 CASSRIPGQMNTEAFF TGTGCCAGTAGCCGAATCCCGGGACAGATGAACACTGAAGCTTTCTTT
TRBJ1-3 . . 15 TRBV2 CASSEGTASGNTIYF TGTGCCAGCAGTGAAGGGACAGCTTCTGGAAACACCATATATTTT
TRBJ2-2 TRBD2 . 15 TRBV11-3 CASSLVAGVTGELFF TGTGCCAGCAGCTTAGTCGCGGGAGTCACCGGGGAGCTGTTTTTT
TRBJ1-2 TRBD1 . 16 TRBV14 CASSALTGTGSSDYTF TGTGCCAGCAGCGCCCTAACCGGGACAGGGTCATCTGACTACACCTTC
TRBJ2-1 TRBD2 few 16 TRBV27 CASSLSAGGTTNEQFF TGTGCCAGCAGTTTATCAGCGGGAGGCACTACTAATGAGCAGTTCTTC
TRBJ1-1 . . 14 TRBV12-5 CASGFVELNTEAFF TGTGCTAGTGGTTTTGTAGAATTGAACACTGAAGCTTTCTTT
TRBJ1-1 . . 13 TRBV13 CASSPRARTEAFF TGTGCCAGCAGCCCAAGGGCCCGGACAGAAGCTTTCTTT
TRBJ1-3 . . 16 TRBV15 CATSRYGPGDGNTIYF TGTGCCACCAGCAGATACGGCCCAGGGGATGGAAACACCATATATTTT
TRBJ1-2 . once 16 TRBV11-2 CASSPRPRQAGYGYTF TGTGCCAGCAGCCCGAGACCCCGACAGGCGGGTTATGGCTACACCTTC